The present TCR beta chain was sequenced within a study of shared clonotypes between healthy human individuals. Whole-study context: Per-donor plates numbered three CD4 naive, three CD4 memory, two CD8 naive and one CD8 memory.

About this clone itself: Antigen: not known.

The V end was cut by 4 bases, the J end by 7 bases, with 11 bases between. The CDR3 contains 12 residues. Looked up from germline, CDR1 is SGHDT and CDR2 is YYEEEE. Some clones are missing from TCRdb's copy, which holds only in-frame ones; the method was immunoSEQ multiplex PCR. The sample yields 2,500,000 or so clones, about 92% seen once. Study conclusions and caveats: Estimated clonotype richness was generally higher in naive than memory subsets. Clonotypes shared by all four sorted-subset donors had higher generation probabilities than non-shared clonotypes.

This TCR was recovered from a man younger than 35 in good health. This chain links TRBV5-6 with TRBJ2-5; D unclear. Sequencing input: naive CD4+ T cells sorted from blood. Sample subset: CD45RA+ positively selected. The CDR3 region is CASSTVLGTQYF. CDR3 bases: TGTGCCAGCAGCACGGTGCTGGGGACCCAGTACTTC.